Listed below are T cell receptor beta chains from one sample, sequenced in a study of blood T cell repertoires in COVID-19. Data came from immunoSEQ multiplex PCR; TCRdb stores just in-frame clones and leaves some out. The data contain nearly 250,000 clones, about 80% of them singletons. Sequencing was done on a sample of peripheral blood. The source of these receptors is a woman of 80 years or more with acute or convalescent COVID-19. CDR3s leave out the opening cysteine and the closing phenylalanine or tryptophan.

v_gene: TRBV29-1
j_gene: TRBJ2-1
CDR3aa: SGKSGSIGEQF

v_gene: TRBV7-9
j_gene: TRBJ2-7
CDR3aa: ASSLSAGSAVRAGEQY

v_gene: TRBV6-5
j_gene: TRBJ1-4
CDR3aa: ASSDRNGEKLF

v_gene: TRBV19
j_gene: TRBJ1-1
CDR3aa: ASSVPGDWENTEAF

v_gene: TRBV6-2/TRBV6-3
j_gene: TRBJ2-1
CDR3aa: ASSPRTRNNEQF

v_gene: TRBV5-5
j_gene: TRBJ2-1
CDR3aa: ASSLAVVGGAGEQF

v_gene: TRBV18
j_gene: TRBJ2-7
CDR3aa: ASSSIGTAWQQY

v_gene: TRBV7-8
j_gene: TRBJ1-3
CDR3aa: ASSLALYTSIDSGNTIY

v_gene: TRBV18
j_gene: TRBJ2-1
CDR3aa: ASSRGSTYNEQF

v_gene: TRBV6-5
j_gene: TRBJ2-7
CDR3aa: ASRGLYEQY

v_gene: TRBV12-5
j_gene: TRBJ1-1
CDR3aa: ASGLVLSGAALAEAF

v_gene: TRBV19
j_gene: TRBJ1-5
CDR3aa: ASSSSDRPYSNQPQH

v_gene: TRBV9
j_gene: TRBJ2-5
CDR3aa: ASSVATSGGSQETQY

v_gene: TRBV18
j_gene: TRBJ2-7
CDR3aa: ASSPDRASEQY

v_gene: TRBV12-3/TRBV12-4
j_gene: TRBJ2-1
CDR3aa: ASSLEPYNEQF

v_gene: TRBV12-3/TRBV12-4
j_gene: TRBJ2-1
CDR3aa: ASSLTEYNEQF

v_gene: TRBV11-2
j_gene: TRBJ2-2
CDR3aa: ASSRDGGHTGELF

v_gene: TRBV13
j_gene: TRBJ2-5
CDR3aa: ASSLGLALQY

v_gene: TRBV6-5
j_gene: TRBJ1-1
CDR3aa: ASSYEGETEAF

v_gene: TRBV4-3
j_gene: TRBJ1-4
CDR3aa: ASSQGQSTGGNEKLF

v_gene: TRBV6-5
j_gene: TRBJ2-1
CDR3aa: ASSPVGGGLGEQF

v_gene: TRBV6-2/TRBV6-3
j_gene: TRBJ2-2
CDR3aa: ASSPIRDTGELF

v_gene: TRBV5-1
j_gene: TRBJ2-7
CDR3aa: ASSMGLAGEGTSYEQY